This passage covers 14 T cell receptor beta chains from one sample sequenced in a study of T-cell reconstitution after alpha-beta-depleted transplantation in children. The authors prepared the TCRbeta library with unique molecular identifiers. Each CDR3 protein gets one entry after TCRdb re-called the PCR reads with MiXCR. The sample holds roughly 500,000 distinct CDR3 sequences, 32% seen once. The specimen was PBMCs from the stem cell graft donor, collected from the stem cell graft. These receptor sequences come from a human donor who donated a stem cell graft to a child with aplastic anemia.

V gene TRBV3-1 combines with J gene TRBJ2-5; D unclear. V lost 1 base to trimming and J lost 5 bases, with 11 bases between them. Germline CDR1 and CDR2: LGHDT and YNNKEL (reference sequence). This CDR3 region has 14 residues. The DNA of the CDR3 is TGTGCCAGCAGCCAAGGGTTCGTTGGGGAGACCCAGTACTTC. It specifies CASSQGFVGETQYF.

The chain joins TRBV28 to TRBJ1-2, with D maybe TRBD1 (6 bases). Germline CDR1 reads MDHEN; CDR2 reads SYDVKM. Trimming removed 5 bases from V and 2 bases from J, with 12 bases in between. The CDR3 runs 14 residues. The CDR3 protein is CASSRQEANYGYTF. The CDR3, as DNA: TGTGCCAGCAGTCGACAGGAGGCAAACTATGGCTACACCTTC.

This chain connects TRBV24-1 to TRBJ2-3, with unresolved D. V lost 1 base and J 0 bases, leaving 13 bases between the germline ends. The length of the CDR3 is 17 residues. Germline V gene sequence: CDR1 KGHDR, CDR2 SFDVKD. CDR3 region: CATSDFPSLTSTDTQYF. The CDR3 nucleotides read TGTGCCACCAGTGATTTCCCATCATTAACTAGCACAGATACGCAGTATTTT.

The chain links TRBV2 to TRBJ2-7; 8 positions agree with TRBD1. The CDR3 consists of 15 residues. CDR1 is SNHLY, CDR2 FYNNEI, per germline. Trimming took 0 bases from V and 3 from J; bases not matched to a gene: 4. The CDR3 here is CASSEAQGAVYEQYF. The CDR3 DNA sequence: TGTGCCAGCAGTGAAGCGCAGGGGGCAGTCTACGAGCAGTACTTC.

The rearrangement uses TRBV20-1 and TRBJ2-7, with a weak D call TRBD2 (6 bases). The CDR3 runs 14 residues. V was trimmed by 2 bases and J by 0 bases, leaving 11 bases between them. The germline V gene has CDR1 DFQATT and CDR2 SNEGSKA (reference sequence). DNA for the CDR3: TGCAGTGCTAGACCGCGGGACTTCTCCTACGAGCAGTACTTC. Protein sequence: CSARPRDFSYEQYF.

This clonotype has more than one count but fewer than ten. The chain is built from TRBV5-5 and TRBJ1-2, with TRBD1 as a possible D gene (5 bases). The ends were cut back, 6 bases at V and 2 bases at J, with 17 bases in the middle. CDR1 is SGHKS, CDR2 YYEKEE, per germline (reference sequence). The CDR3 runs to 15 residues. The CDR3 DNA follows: TGTGCCAGCACCAATTTAGGGCAGGGAAACTATGGCTACACCTTC. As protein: CASTNLGQGNYGYTF.

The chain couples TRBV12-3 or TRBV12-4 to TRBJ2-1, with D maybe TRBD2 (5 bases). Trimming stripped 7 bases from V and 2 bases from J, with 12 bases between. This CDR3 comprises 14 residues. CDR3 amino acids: CASTGLATYNEQFF. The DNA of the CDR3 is TGTGCCAGCACCGGTCTAGCAACCTACAATGAGCAGTTCTTC.

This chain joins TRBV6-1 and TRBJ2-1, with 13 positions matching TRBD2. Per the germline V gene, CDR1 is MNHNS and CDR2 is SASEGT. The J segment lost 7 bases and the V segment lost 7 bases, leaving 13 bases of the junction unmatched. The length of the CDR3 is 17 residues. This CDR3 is CASTRGETSGRRNEQFF. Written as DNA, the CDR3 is TGTGCCAGCACTAGGGGGGAGACTAGCGGGAGGAGGAATGAGCAGTTCTTC.

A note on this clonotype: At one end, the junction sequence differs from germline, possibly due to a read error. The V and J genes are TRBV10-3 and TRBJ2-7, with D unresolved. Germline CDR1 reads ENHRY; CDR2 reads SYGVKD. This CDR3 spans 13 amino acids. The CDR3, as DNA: TGTGCCATCAGTGAGAAGGTTAACTACGAGCAGTGCTTC. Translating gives CAISEKVNYEQCF.

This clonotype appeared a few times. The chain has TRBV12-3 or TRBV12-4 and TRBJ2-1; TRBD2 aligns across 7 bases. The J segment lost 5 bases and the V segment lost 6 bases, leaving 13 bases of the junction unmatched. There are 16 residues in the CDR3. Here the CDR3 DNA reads TGTGCCAGCAGCCCCTGGGGGGGTCGGAGGAACAATGAGCAGTTCTTC. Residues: CASSPWGGRRNNEQFF.

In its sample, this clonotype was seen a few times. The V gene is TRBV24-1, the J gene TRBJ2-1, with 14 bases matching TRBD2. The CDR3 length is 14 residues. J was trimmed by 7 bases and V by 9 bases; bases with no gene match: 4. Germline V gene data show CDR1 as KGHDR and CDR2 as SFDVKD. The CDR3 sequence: CATSTSGRVNEQFF. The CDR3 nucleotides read TGTGCCACCTCGACTAGCGGGAGGGTTAATGAGCAGTTCTTC.

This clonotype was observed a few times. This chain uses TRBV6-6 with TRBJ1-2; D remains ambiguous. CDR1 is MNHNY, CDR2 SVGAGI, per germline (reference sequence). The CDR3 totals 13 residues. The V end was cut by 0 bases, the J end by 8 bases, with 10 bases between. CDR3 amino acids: CASSYSYPEGYTF. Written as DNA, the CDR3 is TGTGCCAGCAGTTACTCTTACCCGGAGGGCTACACCTTC.

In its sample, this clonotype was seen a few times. The DNA for the CDR3 is TGTGCCACCAGGGAGGGTGGTGAGGGCACCGGGGAGCTGTTTTTT. Translation gives CATREGGEGTGELFF. The gene calls are TRBV24-1 and TRBJ2-2; a possible D gene is TRBD2 (6 bases). Germline CDR1 and CDR2: KGHDR and SFDVKD. CDR3 size: 15 residues. V was pared by 7 bases and J by 4 bases, with 15 bases between.

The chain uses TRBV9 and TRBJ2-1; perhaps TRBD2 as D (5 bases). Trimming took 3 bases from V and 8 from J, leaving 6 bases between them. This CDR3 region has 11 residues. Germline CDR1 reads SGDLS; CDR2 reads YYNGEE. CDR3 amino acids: CASSDGDEQFF. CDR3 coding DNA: TGTGCCAGCAGCGACGGGGATGAGCAGTTCTTC.